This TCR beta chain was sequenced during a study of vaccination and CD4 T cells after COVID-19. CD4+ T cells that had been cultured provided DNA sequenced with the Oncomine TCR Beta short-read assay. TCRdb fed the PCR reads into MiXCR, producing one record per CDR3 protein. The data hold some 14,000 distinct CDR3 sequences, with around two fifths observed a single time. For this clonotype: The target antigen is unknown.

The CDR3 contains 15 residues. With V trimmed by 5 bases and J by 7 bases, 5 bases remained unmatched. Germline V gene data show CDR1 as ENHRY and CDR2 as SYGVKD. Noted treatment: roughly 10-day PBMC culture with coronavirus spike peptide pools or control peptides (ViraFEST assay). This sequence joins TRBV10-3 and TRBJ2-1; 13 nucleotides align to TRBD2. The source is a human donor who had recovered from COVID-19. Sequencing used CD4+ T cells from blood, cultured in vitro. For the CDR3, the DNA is TGTGCCATCAGTCCGGGACTAGCGGGATTGAATGAGCAGTTCTTC. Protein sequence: CAISPGLAGLNEQFF.